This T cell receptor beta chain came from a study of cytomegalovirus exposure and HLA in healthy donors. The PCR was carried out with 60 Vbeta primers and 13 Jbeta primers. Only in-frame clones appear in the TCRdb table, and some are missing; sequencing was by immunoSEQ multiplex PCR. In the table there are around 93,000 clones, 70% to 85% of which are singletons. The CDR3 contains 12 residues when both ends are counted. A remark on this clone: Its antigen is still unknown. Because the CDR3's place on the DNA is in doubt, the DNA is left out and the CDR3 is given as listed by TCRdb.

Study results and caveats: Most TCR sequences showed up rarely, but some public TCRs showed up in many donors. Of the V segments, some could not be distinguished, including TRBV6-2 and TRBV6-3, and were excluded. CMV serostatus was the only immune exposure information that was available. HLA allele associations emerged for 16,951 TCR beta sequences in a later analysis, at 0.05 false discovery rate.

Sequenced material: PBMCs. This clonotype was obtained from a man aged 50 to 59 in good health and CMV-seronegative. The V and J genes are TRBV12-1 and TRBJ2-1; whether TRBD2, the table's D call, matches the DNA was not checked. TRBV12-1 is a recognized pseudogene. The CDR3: CASSFGSGNQFF.